These 3 T cell receptor beta chains originate from one sample sequenced in a study of blood T cell repertoires in COVID-19. Clones were sequenced by immunoSEQ multiplex PCR, and TCRdb holds only the in-frame ones, with some missing. The table records about 21,000 clones, about four fifths of them present only once. Sequenced input: peripheral blood. The source of these receptors is a human donor in a cohort sampled during active COVID-19.

This chain joins TRBV11-3 and TRBJ2-5, with 8 bases lining up with TRBD1. With V trimmed by 5 bases and J by 2 bases, 7 bases remained unmatched. Germline loops: CDR1 SGHNT, CDR2 YENEEA. The CDR3 totals 15 residues. CDR3 nucleotide sequence: TGTGCCAGCAGCAAGGACAGGGTCTTACAAGAGACCCAGTACTTC. Its protein product is CASSKDRVLQETQYF. The full variable domain, completed using reference TRBV11-3 and TRBJ2-5, is EAGVVQSPRYKIIEKKQPVAFWCNPISGHNTLYWYLQNLGQGPELLIRYENEEAVDDSQLPKDRFSAERLKGVDSTLKIQPAELGDSAVYLCASSKDRVLQETQYFGPGTRLLVL.

A few counts support this clone. This sequence joins TRBV19 and TRBJ1-2; 7 bases are shared with TRBD1. CDR1 is LNHDA, CDR2 SQIVND, per germline (reference sequence). The CDR3 contains 14 residues. After removal of 4 bases from V and 3 bases from J, the junction contained 5 bases not matched to a gene. The CDR3 sequence is CASSTRDSYYGYTF. CDR3 DNA: TGTGCCAGTAGTACTAGGGACAGCTACTATGGCTACACCTTC.

The rearrangement joins TRBV5-1 to TRBJ2-5, with 8 bases aligning to TRBD1. Looked up from germline, CDR1 is SGHRS and CDR2 is YFSETQ. J was trimmed by 5 bases and V by 6 bases; bases with no gene match: 12. The CDR3 totals 15 residues. The CDR3 nucleotides are TGCGCCAGCAACTTAGACAGGGGCCCTTGGGAGACCCAGTACTTC. Translation: CASNLDRGPWETQYF.